The present TCR beta chain was sequenced within a study of blood T cell repertoires in COVID-19 (dated by TCRdb to between 2020 and 2021). As for the study more broadly: The collaborator samples originated in the United States, Italy and Spain and spanned the acute and convalescent phases of COVID-19. The samples were drawn from two sources: the first 160 participants of the ongoing ImmuneRACE study, and 950 to 1,500 subjects contributed by 6 global collaborators. The repertoires were released in a freely available public database meant as a resource for research on the immune response to SARS-CoV-2. Subjects who had been exposed to COVID-19, were actively infected with it, or had recovered from it provided the deeply sampled blood TCRbeta repertoires that made up the dataset. Where available, HLA class I and class II types were obtained from metadata supplied by the sample provider rather than from assay-based typing. Nearly every sample came with metadata listing a de-identified subject ID, COVID-19 status, age in years and sex. The material from the prospective study consisted of cDNA or gDNA derived from T cells, B-cell-depleted T cells, or PBMCs.

Study-wide findings and limitations: How much clinical and demographic metadata was included differed by source and by participant, and the metadata was provided uncurated.

At one collaborating source in Seattle, patients were enrolled during active infection and were followed longitudinally through the course of disease. Collaborating institutions collected whole blood in K2EDTA tubes following their own protocols. Collaborator samples were shipped for TCRbeta analysis as frozen whole blood, isolated PBMCs, or DNA extracted from either sample type. Concerning this clone itself: Its antigen is still unknown. The sample holds no much larger clone one base away, and base qualities are not on file.

The CDR3 sequence holds 16 residues, the cysteine and phenylalanine included. The DNA shown is the 48-base CDR3, in frame from base 1. Trimming removed 5 bases from V and 6 bases from J; the gene matches leave 13 bases unexplained. As encoded in the germline V gene, CDR1 is SGHAT while CDR2 is FQNNGV. TCRbeta CDR3 regions were amplified from genomic DNA by means of the immunoSEQ Assay, a bias-controlled multiplex PCR. The study's processing was this. Within the assay, amplification of reference gene primers was used to estimate how many nucleated cells each sample contained. To quantify the absolute abundance of each unique TCRbeta CDR3 rearrangement, sequence reads were collapsed and filtered. For each sample, productive Simpson clonality was calculated as the square root of Simpson's diversity index over productive rearrangements. TCRdb holds this immuneACCESS table with in-frame rearrangements only. Some clones are missing; in checked studies, unresolved V genes explain under half, and the rest has no known cause. The V and J calls and clone size come from that table; D and trimming were worked out from the DNA. This sample comprises some 270,000 clones, around 82% of them detected only once. The biggest ten clones account for around 16% of the sample.

The receptor chain draws on TRBV11-2 and TRBJ2-1; TRBD1 lines up with 7 middle nucleotides. The sequenced sample consisted of peripheral blood. The TCR comes from an older person with COVID-19, enrolled during active disease. The CDR3 in this case is CASSTRTARGINEQFF. The DNA reads as follows: TGTGCCAGCAGCACGAGGACAGCCAGGGGGATCAATGAGCAGTTCTTC. Reference TRBV11-2 and TRBJ2-1 proteins supply the regions before and after the CDR3; the full variable domain is: EAGVAQSPRYKIIEKRQSVAFWCNPISGHATLYWYQQILGQGPKLLIQFQNNGVVDDSQLPKDRFSAERLKGVDSTLKIQPAKLEDSAVYLCASSTRTARGINEQFFGPGTRLTVL.